These 24 T cell receptor beta chains originate from one sample sequenced in a study of T cell responses to AZD1222 COVID-19 vaccine. The method was immunoSEQ multiplex PCR; TCRdb's version includes in-frame clones alone and lacks a portion of them. The data contain 150,000 to 190,000 clones, more than 85% of them singletons. This specimen consisted of peripheral blood, obtained 28 days after the second AZD1222 dose. These receptors were obtained from an adult who received the AZD1222 COVID-19 vaccine.

The genes are TRBV28 and TRBJ2-1; 8 nucleotides agree with TRBD1. Trimming removed 5 bases from V and 10 bases from J; junction bases left unmatched: 10. The CDR3 length is 14 residues. Germline V gene data show CDR1 as MDHEN and CDR2 as SYDVKM. The CDR3 region has the DNA TGTGCCAGCAGTAATGAACAGGGGGTTCACGAGCAGTTCTTC. Protein product: CASSNEQGVHEQFF. The full variable domain, rest sourced from reference TRBV28 and TRBJ2-1, is DVKVTQSSRYLVKRTGEKVFLECVQDMDHENMFWYRQDPGLGLRLIYFSYDVKMKEKGDIPEGYSVSREKKERFSLILESASTNQTSMYLCASSNEQGVHEQFFGPGTRLTVL.

The chain combines TRBV18 with TRBJ1-4, with TRBD1 matching over 9 bases. Germline V gene lookup returns CDR1 KGHSH and CDR2 LQKENI. J was trimmed by 6 bases and V by 4 bases; bases with no gene match: 6. The CDR3 extends over 15 amino acids. The CDR3 is CASSRGDRAYEKLFF. Written as DNA, the CDR3 is TGTGCCAGCTCACGGGGGGACAGGGCGTATGAAAAACTGTTTTTT.

The rearrangement uses TRBV28 and TRBJ2-7; 9 bases fit TRBD2. The germline V gene encodes CDR1 MDHEN and CDR2 SYDVKM. With V trimmed by 5 bases and J by 4 bases, 6 bases remained unmatched. The CDR3 is made up of 14 amino acids. CDR3 bases: TGTGCCAGCAGTCGACTAGCGGCCTTTTACGAGCAGTACTTC. Protein product: CASSRLAAFYEQYF.

The chain carries TRBV12-3 or TRBV12-4 and TRBJ1-4, with unresolved D. Trimming stripped 4 bases from V and 11 bases from J, with 14 bases between. The CDR3 has 13 residues. CDR3 coding DNA: TGTGCCAGCAGTTCACCCCCTTCGGGGAAACTGTTTTTT. This gives the protein CASSSPPSGKLFF.

This rearrangement joins TRBV24-1 to TRBJ2-7; 9 nucleotides match TRBD1. CDR1 and CDR2 from the germline V gene are KGHDR and SFDVKD. This CDR3 has 12 residues. V lost 9 bases and J lost 5; bases outside the gene matches: 4. CDR3 nucleotides: TGTGCCACCGGGACAGGGAACGACGAGCAGTACTTC. It is translated as CATGTGNDEQYF.

This chain uses TRBV7-9 with TRBJ2-3; 7 positions agree with TRBD2. V gave up 5 bases and J gave up 2 bases; unmatched junction bases: 7. This CDR3 has 15 amino acids. Germline V gene data show CDR1 as SEHNR and CDR2 as FQNEAQ (reference sequence). DNA of the CDR3: TGTGCCAGCAGCCAAGATGCGGGAGCCACAGATACGCAGTATTTT. Translation gives CASSQDAGATDTQYF.

In DNA, the CDR3 is TGTGCCAGCAGCCAAGATACCCCTCGGTATGGCTACACCTTC. Residues: CASSQDTPRYGYTF. The chain is built from TRBV3-1 (or the pseudogene TRBV3-2) and TRBJ1-2; D ambiguous. CDR1 LGHDT and CDR2 YNNKEL come from the germline V gene (reference sequence). The CDR3 runs to 14 residues. V lost 0 bases and J lost 5, with 10 bases in between.

The chain has TRBV15 and TRBJ2-5; 9 bases map to TRBD2. Germline CDR1 reads LNHNV; CDR2 reads YYDKDF (reference sequence). The CDR3 extends over 17 amino acids. The V and J ends lost 0 bases and 3 bases, in that order; junction bases with no gene match: 8. The CDR3 bases are TGTGCCACCAGCAGAGATCTTACTAGCGGGCTTGAAGAGACCCAGTACTTC. This sequence encodes CATSRDLTSGLEETQYF.

The V gene is TRBV4-1, the J gene TRBJ2-2, with 7 nucleotides matching TRBD1. Germline V lookup: CDR1 MGHRA, CDR2 YSYEKL. This CDR3 comprises 16 residues. Trimming removed 2 bases from V and 1 base from J; junction bases left unmatched: 4. This chain's CDR3 is CASSQPRDRNTGELFF. The CDR3 coding sequence is TGCGCCAGCAGCCAACCCCGGGACAGGAACACCGGGGAGCTGTTTTTT.

CDR3 nucleotides: TGCGCCAGCACCAGGGATGCTGGGGCCAACGTCCTGACTTTC. It yields the protein CASTRDAGANVLTF. The V and J genes are TRBV5-1 and TRBJ2-6; tentative D call: TRBD1 (5 bases). In germline, CDR1 is SGHRS, CDR2 YFSETQ. Trimming took 6 bases from V and 2 from J, leaving 9 bases between them. This CDR3 is built from 14 residues.

This clone was seen only a few times. The chain links TRBV7-2 to TRBJ1-3; D is undetermined. This CDR3 comprises 14 residues. Germline V gene sequence: CDR1 SGHTA, CDR2 FQGNSA. With 8 bases removed from V and 5 bases from J, the gap between germline ends came to 16 bases. The CDR3 reads CASARWVGRNTIYF. CDR3 nucleotides: TGTGCCAGCGCCCGGTGGGTAGGGCGAAACACCATATATTTT.

As to this clone: Other DNA sequences in the sample encode the same CDR3. This chain links TRBV19 with TRBJ2-1; 7 positions agree with TRBD2. CDR1 is LNHDA and CDR2 is SQIVND in the germline V gene (reference sequence). Trimming took 3 bases from V and 6 from J; bases not matched to a gene: 8. The CDR3 loop spans 15 amino acids. The CDR3 bases are TGTGCCAGTAGTATTGGGGCGGGGGTCGTCAATGAGCAGTTCTTC. Amino acids: CASSIGAGVVNEQFF.

CDR3 amino acids: CASNPLREVGDEQFF. DNA for the CDR3: TGTGCCAGCAACCCATTGAGGGAGGTGGGCGATGAGCAGTTCTTC. The J gene is TRBJ2-1, the V gene TRBV27; perhaps TRBD2 as D (6 bases). The CDR3 has 15 amino acids. V lost 7 bases to trimming and J lost 8 bases, with 21 bases between them. The germline CDR1 and CDR2 sequences are MNHEY and SMNVEV (reference sequence).

The V and J genes are TRBV28 and TRBJ1-2; tentative D call: TRBD1 (5 bases). The CDR3 runs 13 residues. Germline V gives CDR1 MDHEN, CDR2 SYDVKM. V lost 7 bases and J lost 4, with 13 bases in between. The CDR3: CASKLVGTYGYTF. The CDR3 bases are TGTGCCAGCAAACTAGTGGGGACCTATGGCTACACCTTC.

This clone was detected only once. The chain recombines TRBV6-5 with TRBJ2-1; D assignment may be TRBD1 or TRBD2 (5 bases each). Trimming stripped 6 bases from V and 0 bases from J, with 12 bases between. Germline CDR1 MNHEY, CDR2 SVGAGI. The CDR3 runs to 15 residues. Here the CDR3 DNA reads TGTGCCAGCAGGCAGGGAGTGAACTCCTACAATGAGCAGTTCTTC. Encoded protein: CASRQGVNSYNEQFF.

The chain is built from TRBV11-2 and TRBJ2-3, with 10 bases identical to TRBD2. Trimming at V came to 1 base and at J to 4 bases, leaving 8 bases not matched to a gene. CDR3 length: 17 residues. CDR1 SGHAT and CDR2 FQNNGV come from the germline V gene. CDR3 in amino acids: CASSLVGPSGGADTQYF. CDR3 DNA: TGTGCCAGCAGCTTAGTAGGTCCTAGCGGGGGTGCAGATACGCAGTATTTT.

The V gene is TRBV28, the J gene TRBJ1-1; no reliable D call. V was pared by 3 bases and J by 4 bases, with 9 bases between. CDR1 is MDHEN, CDR2 SYDVKM, per germline. The CDR3 sequence is 13 residues long. The CDR3 spells CASSLGKSTEAFF. The CDR3 region has the DNA TGTGCCAGCAGTTTGGGGAAGAGCACTGAAGCTTTCTTT.

This chain connects TRBV7-9 to TRBJ2-6, with TRBD1 as a possible D gene (5 bases). V was clipped by 3 bases and J by 0 bases, with 15 bases between them. Germline V lookup: CDR1 SEHNR, CDR2 FQNEAQ (reference sequence). The CDR3 sequence is 18 residues long. The CDR3 reads CASSLPKMTVSGANVLTF. The CDR3 bases are TGTGCCAGCAGCTTGCCGAAAATGACAGTCTCTGGGGCCAACGTCCTGACTTTC.

The V call is TRBV29-1, the J call TRBJ1-2; tentative D call: TRBD1 (5 bases). The CDR3 extends over 13 amino acids. From germline, CDR1 is SQVTM and CDR2 ANQGSEA. V lost 7 bases, J lost 7 bases, and 19 bases lay in between. CDR3 in amino acids: CSARGQGRFGYTF. The CDR3 DNA sequence: TGCAGCGCCCGAGGCCAGGGCCGGTTTGGCTACACCTTC.

This chain links TRBV7-9 with TRBJ2-7; D may be TRBD2 (5 bases). Trimming took off 5 bases at V and 7 bases at J, with 18 bases between the two ends. The germline V gene encodes CDR1 SEHNR and CDR2 FQNEAQ (reference sequence). CDR3 length equals 14 residues. CDR3 loop: CASSRTGIAREQYF. The CDR3 DNA reads as TGTGCCAGCAGCAGGACGGGAATTGCCAGGGAGCAGTACTTC.

CDR3 sequence reads: CASSSTSGGATSTDTQYF. The CDR3 region has the DNA TGTGCCAGCAGCTCGACTAGCGGGGGGGCGACAAGCACAGATACGCAGTATTTT. The chain recombines TRBV7-9 with TRBJ2-3, with 14 bases fitting TRBD2. The germline gives CDR1 SEHNR, CDR2 FQNEAQ (reference sequence). Germline trimming cut 4 bases from V and 0 bases from J; bases unmatched to any gene: 6. This CDR3 has 18 amino acids.

This chain links TRBV19 with TRBJ1-1; TRBD1 might be the D (5 bases). The CDR3 sequence is 14 residues long. Trimming removed 2 bases at V and 4 bases at J, with 11 bases between. Germline V gene lookup returns CDR1 LNHDA and CDR2 SQIVND (reference sequence). The CDR3 here is CASSIRGRVTEAFF. CDR3 bases: TGTGCCAGTAGTATAAGAGGCAGGGTCACTGAAGCTTTCTTT.

For the CDR3, the DNA is TGCGCCAGCAGTAGTTGGGACAACTATGGCTACACCTTC. Translated, it gives CASSSWDNYGYTF. This chain uses TRBV5-1 with TRBJ1-2, with TRBD1 as a possible D gene (5 bases). The CDR3 is made up of 13 amino acids. Germline V gene lookup returns CDR1 SGHRS and CDR2 YFSETQ. The V gene lost 5 bases and the J gene lost 2 bases, with 10 bases spanning the gap.

The rearrangement links TRBV19 to TRBJ1-5, with 11 bases matching TRBD1. CDR1 and CDR2 (germline): LNHDA, SQIVND (reference sequence). The CDR3 has 13 residues. Losses at the gene ends were 7 bases for V and 7 bases for J; bases not matched to a gene: 3. This CDR3 is CASTGDRGQPQHF. CDR3 sequence (DNA): TGTGCCAGTACCGGGGACAGGGGGCAGCCCCAGCATTTT.